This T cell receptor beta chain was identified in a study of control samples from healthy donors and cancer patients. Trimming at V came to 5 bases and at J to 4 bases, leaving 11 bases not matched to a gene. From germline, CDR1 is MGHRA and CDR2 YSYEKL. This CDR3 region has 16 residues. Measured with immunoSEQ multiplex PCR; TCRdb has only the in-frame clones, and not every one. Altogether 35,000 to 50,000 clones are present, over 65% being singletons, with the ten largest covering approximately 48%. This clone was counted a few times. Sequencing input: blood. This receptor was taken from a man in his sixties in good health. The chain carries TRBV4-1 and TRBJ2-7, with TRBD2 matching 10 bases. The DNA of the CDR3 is TGCGCCAGCAGCACCCAAGCGGGAGGGCCGGGTTACGAGCAGTACTTC. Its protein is CASSTQAGGPGYEQYF.